This T cell receptor (beta chain) is drawn from a study of patients and donors after allogeneic stem cell transplantation. Germline V gene data show CDR1 as SGHRS and CDR2 as YFSETQ. The CDR3 runs 20 residues. With 2 bases clipped from V and 0 bases from J, the junction kept 17 bases outside the gene matches. Using its own MiXCR run on the RT-PCR reads, TCRdb lists one record per CDR3 protein. This table has approximately 410,000 distinct CDR3 sequences, more than 15% appearing once. This TCR derives from a human donor who was either an allogeneic HSCT recipient or a stem cell or donor lymphocyte infusion donor (not recorded which). It is not recorded whose cells these are; they may come from a transplant donor. The chain couples TRBV5-1 to TRBJ2-3; 8 bases line up with TRBD2. Sequencing was carried out using blood, either unsorted or a sorted T cell fraction (not recorded which). DNA for the CDR3: TGCGCCAGCAGCTTTGGCCTTCGGGCTAGCGGGCCCCCTAGCACAGATACGCAGTATTTT. It codes for CASSFGLRASGPPSTDTQYF.